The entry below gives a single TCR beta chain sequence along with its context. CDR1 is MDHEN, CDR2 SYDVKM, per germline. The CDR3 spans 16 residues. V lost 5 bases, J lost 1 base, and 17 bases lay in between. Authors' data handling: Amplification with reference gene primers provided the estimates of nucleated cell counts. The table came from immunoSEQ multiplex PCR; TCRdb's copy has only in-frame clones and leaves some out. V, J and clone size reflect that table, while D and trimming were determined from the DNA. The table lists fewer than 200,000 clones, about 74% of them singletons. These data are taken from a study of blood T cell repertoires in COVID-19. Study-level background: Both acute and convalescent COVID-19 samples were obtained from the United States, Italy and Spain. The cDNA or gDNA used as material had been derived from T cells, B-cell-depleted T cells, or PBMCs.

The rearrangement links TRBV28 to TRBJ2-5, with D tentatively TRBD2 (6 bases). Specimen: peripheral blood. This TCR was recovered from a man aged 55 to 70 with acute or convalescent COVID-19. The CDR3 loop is CASSPLGGNIQETQYF. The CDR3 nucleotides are TGTGCCAGCAGTCCCCTTGGGGGGAACATCCAAGAGACCCAGTACTTC.